Here is one T cell receptor beta chain with its context. The target antigen is unknown. V was clipped by 3 bases and J by 7 bases; unmatched bases: 11. This CDR3 contains 15 residues. Germline V CDR1 and CDR2: MGHRA, YSYEKL. The data stem from a study of T-cell reconstitution after alpha-beta-depleted transplantation in children. Study findings and constraints: By about two months after transplant, alpha-beta T cells reportedly arose from several hundred graft clones that had expanded.

As it was prepared, the TCRbeta library received unique molecular identifiers. TCRdb processed the PCR reads anew with MiXCR; each CDR3 protein has one entry. The sample includes approximately 800,000 distinct CDR3 sequences, roughly 15% seen only once; the top ten take 5%. This receptor was taken from a male patient between 10 and 17 years old who had a stem cell transplant for acute lymphoblastic leukemia, so the T cells may come from the graft donor. The V call is TRBV4-1, the J call TRBJ1-1, with 7 bases fitting TRBD1. This sample comprised PBMCs, mostly from graft donor cells, obtained 360 days after TCRalphabeta/CD19-depleted stem cell transplant. CDR3 residues: CASSQWAGGVDEAFF. The CDR3, as DNA: TGCGCCAGCAGCCAGTGGGCAGGGGGGGTCGATGAAGCTTTCTTT.